The 18 T cell receptor beta chains below come from one sample, sequenced in a study of graft-versus-host responses after intestinal transplantation. Data came from immunoSEQ multiplex PCR; TCRdb stores just in-frame clones and leaves some out. The sample holds just under 85,000 clones, about 91% seen once. These TCRs' antigens remain unknown. Specimen: unstimulated CD8+ T cells sorted from spleen or lymph node cells, collected before transplant. These receptors originate from a human donor who was the organ donor for an intestinal transplant.

Of note for this clone: No conserved phenylalanine or tryptophan ends this CDR3, so it is likely a read error. This chain uses TRBV18 with TRBJ2-3; D call uncertain. CDR3 length: 13 amino acids. V was cut by 1 base and J by 1 base, with 3 bases left in between. Germline V gene lookup returns CDR1 KGHSH and CDR2 LQKENI. CDR3 bases: TGTGCCAGCTCACCACAGGGCACAGATACGCAGTATGTT. It codes for CASSPQGTDTQYV.

The chain carries TRBV2 and TRBJ2-1; D unclear. The CDR3 runs to 14 residues. The V end lost 3 bases, the J end lost 5 bases, and 11 bases lay between the germline ends. Germline lookup yields CDR1 SNHLY and CDR2 FYNNEI. The CDR3 is CASSDSPVDNEQFF. In nucleotides, the CDR3 is TGTGCCAGCAGTGATTCCCCAGTAGACAATGAGCAGTTCTTC.

The chain joins TRBV11-3 to TRBJ2-5, with TRBD1 matching over 11 bases. This CDR3 is 16 amino acids long. The V segment lost 5 bases and the J segment 1 base; nucleotides outside the gene matches: 6. Germline V lookup: CDR1 SGHNT, CDR2 YENEEA. The DNA of the CDR3 is TGTGCCAGCAGCCTGGGGACAGGGGGATCCCAAGAGACCCAGTACTTC. Translated: CASSLGTGGSQETQYF.

This sequence joins TRBV6-5 and TRBJ1-3; D is uncertain. Between the trimmed V and J ends, which lost 0 bases and 0 bases, there was a span of 6 bases. Germline CDR1 MNHEY, CDR2 SVGAGI. CDR3 length equals 15 residues. The CDR3 here is CASSYSLGSGNTIYF. The CDR3 DNA is TGTGCCAGCAGTTACTCCCTGGGCTCTGGAAACACCATATATTTT.

The chain has TRBV2 and TRBJ1-5; TRBD1 matches 7 bases. Unmatched junction bases numbered 9, after V lost 6 bases and J lost 7 bases. CDR1 is SNHLY and CDR2 is FYNNEI in the germline V gene. CDR3 size: 14 residues. The CDR3 sequence is CASREDRQGQPQHF. The DNA for the CDR3 is TGTGCCAGCAGAGAGGACAGGCAAGGGCAGCCCCAGCATTTT.

The chain is built from TRBV23-1 and TRBJ1-5, with D perhaps TRBD1 (6 bases). TRBV23-1 is an ORF for which the function is uncertain. V was trimmed by 8 bases and J by 2 bases, leaving 19 bases between them. The CDR3 length is 16 residues. This chain's CDR3 is CASGPDRRSRNQPQHF. CDR3 coding DNA: TGCGCCAGCGGACCAGACAGGCGTAGCCGCAATCAGCCCCAGCATTTT.

A word on this clone: Compared with germline, one end of the junction differs, possibly owing to a read error. V gene TRBV9 combines with J gene TRBJ2-7; TRBD2 matches at 14 bases. The CDR3 sequence is 17 residues long. Germline V gene lookup returns CDR1 SGDLS and CDR2 YYNGEE. The CDR3 region is CAMEGGLAGEGSHEQYF. For the CDR3, the DNA is TGTGCCATGGAAGGGGGACTAGCGGGAGAAGGCTCCCACGAGCAGTACTTC.

V and J are TRBV4-1 and TRBJ2-3; TRBD2 agrees at 8 bases. The V gene's germline CDR1 is MGHRA and CDR2 YSYEKL. CDR3 size: 17 residues. J was trimmed by 6 bases and V by 1 base; bases with no gene match: 12. CDR3 sequence (DNA): TGCGCCAGCAGCCAAGCGCACGGCGGGGGGCCGGGGGATACGCAGTATTTT. This sequence encodes CASSQAHGGGPGDTQYF.

This rearrangement joins TRBV4-1 to TRBJ2-7; 9 nucleotides line up with TRBD1. V was clipped by 2 bases and J by 2 bases; unmatched bases: 1. CDR1 is MGHRA and CDR2 is YSYEKL in the germline V gene. CDR3 length: 14 residues. CDR3 protein: CASSQRDRAYEQYF. The CDR3 DNA reads as TGCGCCAGCAGCCAAAGGGACAGGGCCTACGAGCAGTACTTC.

V gene TRBV6-5 combines with J gene TRBJ2-7; 8 nucleotides align to TRBD1. This CDR3 is 15 amino acids long. Germline-derived CDR1 and CDR2 are MNHEY and SVGAGI. With V trimmed by 2 bases and J by 0 bases, 3 bases remained unmatched. In DNA, the CDR3 is TGTGCCAGCAGTTACGACAGGGGTGGCTCCTACGAGCAGTACTTC. Its protein is CASSYDRGGSYEQYF.

In DNA, the CDR3 is TGTGCCATCATGCTAGCGGGAGTCACAGATACGCAGTATTTT. As protein: CAIMLAGVTDTQYF. The chain links TRBV2 to TRBJ2-3; the match to TRBD2 covers 10 bases. J gave up 2 bases and V 10 bases, and 6 bases lay outside the gene matches. The CDR3 contains 14 residues. The germline V gene has CDR1 SNHLY and CDR2 FYNNEI.

This chain uses TRBV19 with TRBJ2-7, with D perhaps TRBD1 (6 bases). This CDR3 region has 13 residues. Looked up from germline, CDR1 is LNHDA and CDR2 is SQIVND (reference sequence). Trimming took off 5 bases at V and 7 bases at J, with 15 bases between the two ends. In DNA form, the CDR3 reads TGTGCCAGTAGTTGGGACACCGGAGAGGAGCAGTACTTC. Its translation: CASSWDTGEEQYF.

This chain connects TRBV7-9 to TRBJ1-1; D is undetermined. The germline gives CDR1 SEHNR, CDR2 FQNEAQ (reference sequence). V lost 7 bases and J lost 0, with 6 bases in between. The CDR3 extends over 12 amino acids. CDR3 in amino acids: CASTLMNTEAFF. CDR3 nucleotides: TGTGCCAGCACTTTAATGAACACTGAAGCTTTCTTT.

The CDR3: CASKRALVGRSDTQYF. The CDR3 bases are TGTGCCAGCAAGCGGGCACTGGTTGGACGATCAGATACGCAGTATTTT. V is TRBV2 and J is TRBJ2-3; the D gene is possibly TRBD2 (6 bases). Trimming took off 7 bases at V and 4 bases at J, with 21 bases between the two ends. This CDR3 spans 16 amino acids. Germline V gene sequence: CDR1 SNHLY, CDR2 FYNNEI. Full variable domain (rest looked up from reference TRBV2 and TRBJ2-3): EPEVTQTPSHQVTQMGQEVILRCVPISNHLYFYWYRQILGQKVEFLVSFYNNEISEKSEIFDDQFSVERPDGSNFTLKIRSTKLEDSAMYFCASKRALVGRSDTQYFGPGTRLTVL.

The chain employs TRBV11-2 and TRBJ2-7; no reliable D call. Deletions cut 5 bases from V and 0 bases from J, with 11 bases between. CDR3 length: 14 residues. CDR1 is SGHAT and CDR2 is FQNNGV in the germline V gene. The CDR3 loop is CASSPDWSSYEQYF. CDR3 nucleotides: TGTGCCAGCAGCCCCGACTGGAGCTCCTACGAGCAGTACTTC.

This chain joins TRBV6-5 and TRBJ1-2; D not resolved. Looked up from germline, CDR1 is MNHEY and CDR2 is SVGAGI. This CDR3 region has 11 residues. Trimming took 5 bases from V and 4 from J, leaving 5 bases between them. The CDR3 here is CASSNSYGYTF. Written as DNA, the CDR3 is TGTGCCAGCAGTAACAGCTATGGCTACACCTTC.

This sequence joins TRBV5-1 and TRBJ1-1, with 7 bases lining up with TRBD1. The V and J ends lost 4 bases and 10 bases, in that order; junction bases with no gene match: 10. CDR3 size: 13 residues. Looked up from germline, CDR1 is SGHRS and CDR2 is YFSETQ. In nucleotides, the CDR3 is TGCGCCAGCAGCACCCGACAGGGTGGGGGAGCTTTCTTT. Residues: CASSTRQGGGAFF.

J is TRBJ2-2 and V is TRBV6-5, with a possible D match to TRBD1 (5 bases). CDR1 is MNHEY, CDR2 SVGAGI, per germline. This CDR3 is built from 15 residues. Trimming shortened V by 5 bases and J by 6 bases, and 16 bases separated the two germline ends. CDR3 protein: CASSPGFGFAGELFF. The CDR3 DNA reads as TGTGCCAGCAGTCCAGGGTTCGGATTTGCCGGGGAGCTGTTTTTT.